Shown below are 26 T cell receptor beta chains from a single sample sequenced in a study of T-cell memory formation after mild COVID-19. MiXCR was run by TCRdb on the 5' RACE reads, yielding one entry per CDR3 protein. The sample has 500,000 to 650,000 distinct CDR3 sequences, about a fifth seen once; the top ten hold 7.5% to 9.5%. The material sequenced was PBMCs or a T cell subset sorted from them (not recorded which). These receptors were collected from an adult woman who had mild COVID-19 (a few samples of this study predate the infection). Cell type and time point are not known.

This clonotype was recorded at least ten times. CDR3 in amino acids: CASSFGETGPNEQFF. In DNA form, the CDR3 reads TGTGCCAGCAGCTTCGGAGAGACAGGGCCGAATGAGCAGTTCTTC. The chain uses TRBV11-3 and TRBJ2-1; 7 positions match TRBD1. Losses at the gene ends were 3 bases for V and 7 bases for J; bases not matched to a gene: 9. CDR3 length equals 15 residues. The V gene's germline CDR1 is SGHNT and CDR2 YENEEA. The full variable domain, rest sourced from reference TRBV11-3 and TRBJ2-1, is EAGVVQSPRYKIIEKKQPVAFWCNPISGHNTLYWYLQNLGQGPELLIRYENEEAVDDSQLPKDRFSAERLKGVDSTLKIQPAELGDSAVYLCASSFGETGPNEQFFGPGTRLTVL.

The rearrangement uses TRBV5-1 and TRBJ2-3; 12 bases map to TRBD2. Trimming at V came to 3 bases and at J to 4 bases, leaving 6 bases not matched to a gene. Germline assignment: CDR1 SGHRS and CDR2 YFSETQ. The CDR3 contains 16 residues. The CDR3 coding sequence is TGCGCCAGCAGCTCCCTAACTAGCGGGGGGTCAGATACGCAGTATTTT. Protein sequence: CASSSLTSGGSDTQYF.

This clonotype was seen ten or more times. The chain carries TRBV19 and TRBJ2-7, with D perhaps TRBD1 (6 bases). CDR1 LNHDA and CDR2 SQIVND come from the germline V gene (reference sequence). V was clipped by 3 bases and J by 3 bases, with 15 bases between them. The length of the CDR3 is 15 residues. In DNA form, the CDR3 reads TGTGCCAGTAGTATCTCAAACCAGGGGAACTACGAGCAGTACTTC. The encoded protein is CASSISNQGNYEQYF.

This chain joins TRBV20-1 and TRBJ1-2, with TRBD1 identical over 8 bases. Trimming removed 6 bases from V and 3 bases from J; junction bases left unmatched: 9. The CDR3 loop spans 14 amino acids. CDR1 is DFQATT, CDR2 SNEGSKA, per germline (reference sequence). DNA of the CDR3: TGCAGTGCAACGGACGGACAGGGCCACTATGGCTACACCTTC. Its translation is CSATDGQGHYGYTF.

In its sample, this clonotype was seen many times. V gene TRBV2 combines with J gene TRBJ1-1, with 8 bases matching TRBD1. Germline CDR1 and CDR2: SNHLY and FYNNEI. V lost 8 bases and J lost 4; bases outside the gene matches: 6. This CDR3 comprises 13 residues. The CDR3 nucleotides read TGTGCCAGCGGAACAGGGGGGGTCACTGAAGCTTTCTTT. Encoded protein: CASGTGGVTEAFF.

This clonotype was picked up a small number of times. The J gene is TRBJ2-1, the V gene TRBV12-3 or TRBV12-4; unclear D gene. With 10 bases removed from V and 0 bases from J, the gap between germline ends came to 10 bases. This CDR3 has 13 amino acids. The CDR3 coding sequence is TGTGCCACCGGCGCCAGCTCCTACAATGAGCAGTTCTTC. As protein: CATGASSYNEQFF.

This chain joins TRBV11-3 and TRBJ2-3; 8 positions agree with TRBD2. The CDR3 totals 15 residues. Germline CDR1 SGHNT, CDR2 YENEEA. The J segment lost 1 base and the V segment lost 5 bases, leaving 5 bases of the junction unmatched. CDR3 nucleotides: TGTGCCAGCAGCCACACGGGGGGGCGCACAGATACGCAGTATTTT. Amino acids: CASSHTGGRTDTQYF.

The rearrangement joins TRBV12-3 or TRBV12-4 to TRBJ1-1; the D gene is possibly TRBD1 (6 bases). The CDR3 consists of 16 residues. Trimming shortened V by 6 bases and J by 0 bases, and 17 bases separated the two germline ends. DNA for the CDR3: TGTGCCAGCAGCGTCTCCGGGACACAACTGAACACTGAAGCTTTCTTT. This codes for CASSVSGTQLNTEAFF.

The V gene is TRBV24-1, the J gene TRBJ2-1; 9 nucleotides agree with TRBD2. V lost 3 bases and J lost 5; bases outside the gene matches: 4. The germline V gene encodes CDR1 KGHDR and CDR2 SFDVKD. The CDR3 contains 15 residues. CDR3 sequence reads: CATSDRTSADNEQFF. The CDR3 nucleotides are TGTGCCACCAGTGATCGGACTAGCGCCGACAATGAGCAGTTCTTC.

This clonotype showed up just a few times. The CDR3, as DNA: TGTGCCAGCAGTAGGACTAGCGGAGACGAGCAGTACTTC. Translating gives CASSRTSGDEQYF. The chain links TRBV12-3 or TRBV12-4 to TRBJ2-7, with 10 bases lining up with TRBD2. Trimming cost V 5 bases and J 5 bases; bases outside gene matches: 3. This CDR3 spans 13 amino acids.

This clonotype was detected only a few times. V and J are TRBV7-9 and TRBJ2-1, with no clear D. Trimming took off 5 bases at V and 10 bases at J, with 21 bases between the two ends. CDR3 length: 15 amino acids. CDR1 and CDR2 (germline): SEHNR, FQNEAQ (reference sequence). In DNA form, the CDR3 reads TGTGCCAGCAGCCGCTCCGCAACGCCCGTCCGAGAGCAGTTCTTC. It is translated as CASSRSATPVREQFF.

This clonotype was seen a few times. CDR3 coding DNA: TGCGCCAGCGGTCCGGGGCTAGATACGCAGTATTTT. It translates to CASGPGLDTQYF. The chain carries TRBV5-1 and TRBJ2-3; D may correspond to TRBD1 or TRBD2 (5 bases each). The CDR3 has 12 residues. Looked up from germline, CDR1 is SGHRS and CDR2 is YFSETQ. V dropped 7 bases and J dropped 5 bases, with 11 bases sitting between them.

This clonotype has a handful of counts. The V gene is TRBV20-1, the J gene TRBJ1-1, with D hard to call. Germline V gives CDR1 DFQATT, CDR2 SNEGSKA (reference sequence). Trimming stripped 3 bases from V and 3 bases from J, with 14 bases between. The CDR3 loop spans 14 amino acids. The CDR3 sequence: CSASDFLWDTEAFF. The DNA for the CDR3 is TGCAGTGCTAGCGATTTCCTTTGGGACACTGAAGCTTTCTTT.

The genes are TRBV4-2 and TRBJ1-4; TRBD1 aligns across 7 bases. The germline gives CDR1 LGHNA, CDR2 YNFKEQ. J was trimmed by 6 bases and V by 1 base; bases with no gene match: 5. The CDR3 extends over 15 amino acids. The CDR3 coding sequence is TGTGCCAGCAGCCAAGCCAGGGGGATAGATGAAAAACTGTTTTTT. Translated: CASSQARGIDEKLFF.

The J gene is TRBJ1-1, the V gene TRBV20-1; 7 bases agree with TRBD1. The CDR3 has 12 amino acids. V was pared by 6 bases and J by 10 bases, with 11 bases of the junction left unmatched. In germline, CDR1 is DFQATT, CDR2 SNEGSKA (reference sequence). CDR3 region: CSALETGSVAFF. Here the CDR3 DNA reads TGCAGTGCACTGGAGACAGGGTCTGTAGCTTTCTTT.

This clonotype has at least ten counts. The chain joins TRBV4-1 to TRBJ2-1; maybe TRBD2 (5 bases). This CDR3 has 13 residues. Trimming took off 0 bases at V and 10 bases at J, with 10 bases between the two ends. CDR1 is MGHRA and CDR2 is YSYEKL in the germline V gene. CDR3 sequence reads: CASSQEEAGEQFF. The DNA of the CDR3 is TGCGCCAGCAGCCAAGAGGAGGCTGGAGAGCAGTTCTTC.

This chain connects TRBV28 to TRBJ1-2; no firm D call. In germline, CDR1 is MDHEN, CDR2 SYDVKM. Deletions cut 3 bases from V and 7 bases from J, with 9 bases between. The length of the CDR3 is 12 residues. CDR3: CASSLGYFGYTF. The CDR3 bases are TGTGCCAGCAGTTTGGGGTATTTTGGCTACACCTTC.

This chain links TRBV7-6 with TRBJ2-5; TRBD1 aligns across 8 bases. The J segment lost 5 bases and the V segment lost 6 bases, leaving 5 bases of the junction unmatched. Per the germline V gene, CDR1 is SGHVS and CDR2 is FNYEAQ. This CDR3 has 13 amino acids. The CDR3 DNA reads TGTGCCAGCAGGGACAGGGATCGGGAGACCCAGTACTTC. Translation gives CASRDRDRETQYF.

This clonotype was found a few times. The rearrangement links TRBV15 to TRBJ2-4, with 9 positions matching TRBD2. Trimming at V came to 1 base and at J to 7 bases, leaving 8 bases not matched to a gene. Germline CDR1 LNHNV, CDR2 YYDKDF (reference sequence). The CDR3 contains 16 residues. The CDR3 DNA reads as TGTGCCACCAGCAGAGTTGTAAGCGGGGGGCTGAACATTCAGTACTTC. It codes for CATSRVVSGGLNIQYF.

The chain has TRBV5-4 and TRBJ2-5, with 7 positions matching TRBD1. Trimming took 10 bases from V and 5 from J; bases not matched to a gene: 11. This CDR3 is 13 amino acids long. Germline V gene lookup returns CDR1 SGHNT and CDR2 YYREEE (reference sequence). The CDR3 region is CACRGGLEETQYF. The CDR3, as DNA: TGTGCCTGTCGAGGGGGCCTGGAGGAGACCCAGTACTTC.

Here the CDR3 reads CASSQDPGQGDQPQHF. The CDR3 region has the DNA TGCGCCAGCAGCCAAGATCCCGGACAGGGGGACCAGCCCCAGCATTTT. The V gene is TRBV4-1, the J gene TRBJ1-5; 10 nucleotides line up with TRBD1. The CDR3 covers 16 residues. After removal of 0 bases from V and 7 bases from J, the junction contained 6 bases not matched to a gene. Looked up from germline, CDR1 is MGHRA and CDR2 is YSYEKL.

The chain has TRBV9 and TRBJ2-2; no definite D call. The CDR3 loop spans 14 amino acids. CDR1 SGDLS and CDR2 YYNGEE come from the germline V gene. V was pared by 0 bases and J by 4 bases, with 7 bases between. CDR3: CASSVEGPTGELFF. The CDR3 nucleotides read TGTGCCAGCAGCGTAGAAGGACCCACCGGGGAGCTGTTTTTT.

This clonotype was picked up a small number of times. J is TRBJ2-7 and V is TRBV20-1; the match to TRBD2 covers 7 bases. Germline CDR1 reads DFQATT; CDR2 reads SNEGSKA (reference sequence). V was clipped by 6 bases and J by 3 bases; unmatched bases: 5. The CDR3 consists of 12 residues. The CDR3 loop reads CSAGEGRYEQYF. CDR3 nucleotides: TGCAGTGCCGGGGAGGGTCGCTACGAGCAGTACTTC.

V usage is TRBV7-9 and J usage is TRBJ2-7; D unclear. The CDR3 length is 14 residues. Germline assignment: CDR1 SEHNR and CDR2 FQNEAQ (reference sequence). Deletions cut 1 base from V and 5 bases from J, with 12 bases between. This chain's CDR3 is CASSLGQDLDEQYF. The CDR3 DNA reads as TGTGCCAGCAGCTTAGGCCAGGACCTGGACGAGCAGTACTTC.

The rearrangement joins TRBV5-5 to TRBJ2-7, with D possibly being TRBD1 (5 bases). Germline CDR1 and CDR2: SGHKS and YYEKEE (reference sequence). The CDR3 sequence is 14 residues long. With 1 base removed from V and 3 bases from J, the gap between germline ends came to 11 bases. The CDR3 here is CASSLTRAYYEQYF. CDR3 in DNA: TGTGCCAGCAGCTTGACCAGGGCGTACTACGAGCAGTACTTC.

The rearrangement joins TRBV6-2 or TRBV6-3 to TRBJ2-2, with TRBD2 matching over 8 bases. V trimming: 7 bases; J trimming: 8 bases; junction bases outside the gene matches: 6. The length of the CDR3 is 13 residues. Germline lookup yields CDR1 MNHEY and CDR2 SVGEGT. CDR3 region: CASTLAGSGELFF. CDR3 DNA sequence: TGTGCCAGCACCTTAGCGGGATCGGGGGAGCTGTTTTTT.